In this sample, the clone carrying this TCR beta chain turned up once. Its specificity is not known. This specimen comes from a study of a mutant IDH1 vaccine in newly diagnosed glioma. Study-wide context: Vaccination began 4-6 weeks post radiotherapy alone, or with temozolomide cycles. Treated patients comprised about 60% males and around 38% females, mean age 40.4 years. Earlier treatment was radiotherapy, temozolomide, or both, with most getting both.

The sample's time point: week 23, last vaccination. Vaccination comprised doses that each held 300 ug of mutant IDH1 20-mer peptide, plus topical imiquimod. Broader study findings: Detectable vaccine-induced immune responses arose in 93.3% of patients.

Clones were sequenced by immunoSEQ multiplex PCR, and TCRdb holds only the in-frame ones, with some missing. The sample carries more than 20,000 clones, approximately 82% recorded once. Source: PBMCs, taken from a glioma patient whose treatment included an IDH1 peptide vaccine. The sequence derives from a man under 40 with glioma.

CDR3 in DNA: TGTGCCAGCAGTTACTCTGGCGAATACGAGCAGTACTTC. Amino acid sequence: CASSYSGEYEQYF. This rearrangement joins TRBV6-5 to TRBJ2-7; D gene uncertain. CDR3 length: 13 amino acids. Germline V gives CDR1 MNHEY, CDR2 SVGAGI. Deletions cut 0 bases from V and 4 bases from J, with 7 bases between.